The rows below give T cell receptor beta chains drawn from one sample of a study of control samples from healthy donors and cancer patients. Some clones are missing from TCRdb's copy, which holds only in-frame ones; the method was immunoSEQ multiplex PCR. The table shows around 170,000 clones, with approximately 94% occurring only once. What was sequenced was blood. Every receptor here comes from a man younger than 45 in good health. Each CDR3 is given with its conserved first and last residue. The size entry is marked missing in some rows and otherwise reads once, few, many or a size class.

v_call	clone_size	cdr3_aa
TRBV5-5	.	CASSLLAGGLNTEAFF
TRBV5-1	.	CASSFLVLGGDEQYF
TRBV3-1/TRBV3-2	.	CASSRVDTQYF
TRBV6-1	.	CASSVAPGTGGYEQYF
TRBV19	.	CASSPYYPQGTQYF
TRBV4-1	.	CASSQVIRASWNGYTF
TRBV7-9	.	CASSLNSRGYTF
TRBV4-2	.	CASSQDLGLITDTQYF
TRBV19	.	CASSMLAGGPGELFF
TRBV28	.	CASSLARGLLYEQYF
TRBV27	.	CASRTGGDGNTEAFF
TRBV27	.	CASSLRTGFGYTF
TRBV9	.	CASSVSGTGDQPQHF
TRBV9	.	CASSVRPGDQPQHF
TRBV7-8	.	CASSLIQASSYEQYF
TRBV5-6	once	CASSPPEPGNTIYF
TRBV7-8	.	CASSPRTGTYNEQFF
TRBV6-5	.	CASSLSGTKGEQYF
TRBV3-1/TRBV3-2	.	CASSRVGSYNSPLHF
TRBV10-3	.	CAISDLTGGQGNTEAFF
TRBV7-2	.	CASSRGSSYNEQFF
TRBV6-2/TRBV6-3	.	CASSYSKGGPGELFF
TRBV5-1	.	CASSLSSGGFNEQYF